What follows are 5 T cell receptor beta chains derived from one specimen sequenced in a study of T cells in Graves' hyperthyroidism and ophthalmopathy. TCR beta CDR3 regions were amplified from RNA transcripts. The HTBI primer set was used in a first-round RT-PCR of the TCR CDR3. MiXCR, run by TCRdb on the multiplex PCR reads, gives a single entry per CDR3 protein. The profile covers about 400,000 distinct CDR3 sequences, with about 15% appearing a single time and roughly an eighth taken by the ten largest. Sequencing was done on a sample of blood. The receptors stem from a young man with Graves' ophthalmopathy.

The table lists this clonotype with many counts. V is TRBV13 and J is TRBJ2-7; 7 positions match TRBD1. Per the germline V gene, CDR1 is PRHDT and CDR2 is FYEKMQ (reference sequence). The CDR3 runs 16 residues. Losses at the gene ends were 4 bases for V and 2 bases for J; bases not matched to a gene: 11. CDR3 sequence reads: CASSSRTGLRAYEQYF. For the CDR3, the DNA is TGTGCCAGCAGCTCCCGGACAGGCCTGCGCGCCTACGAGCAGTACTTC.

This clonotype has a count of ten or more. The chain couples TRBV7-9 to TRBJ1-2; D is unclear. Germline V gene sequence: CDR1 SEHNR, CDR2 FQNEAQ (reference sequence). Trimming cost V 3 bases and J 2 bases, with 10 bases left between them. This CDR3 has 14 amino acids. CDR3 sequence reads: CASSFGWANYGYTF. In nucleotides, the CDR3 is TGTGCCAGCAGCTTCGGGTGGGCCAACTATGGCTACACCTTC.

Concerning this clonotype: A much larger clone differs by one base, so this may be a read error. V is TRBV7-2 and J is TRBJ1-5; TRBD1 is a possible D gene (6 bases). The V gene's germline CDR1 is SGHTA and CDR2 FQGNSA. CDR3 size: 17 residues. The CDR3: CASSSMGTPYSNQPRHF. CDR3 in DNA: TGTGCCAGCAGCTCCATGGGGACACCTTATAGCAATCAGCCCCGGCATTTT.

The sample holds many counts of this clonotype. One end of the junction does not line up with germline, which may come from a read error. Here the CDR3 reads CASSLAGASTDTQYF. Written as DNA, the CDR3 is TGTGCCAGCAGCTTAGCGGGGGCCAGCACAGATACGCAGTATTTT. The chain employs TRBV12-3 or TRBV12-4 and TRBJ2-3; 9 bases agree with TRBD2. The CDR3 has 15 residues.

Here the CDR3 reads CASRARSRANTEAFF. The CDR3 DNA reads TGCGCCAGCAGGGCCCGGAGCAGGGCGAACACTGAAGCTTTCTTT. This chain links TRBV10-2 with TRBJ1-1, with D perhaps matching TRBD1 (5 bases). Germline V lookup: CDR1 WSHSY, CDR2 SAAADI. The ends were cut back, 6 bases at V and 1 base at J, with 15 bases in the middle. This CDR3 has 15 amino acids.